Below, 31 T cell receptor beta chains from the same sample are listed, as sequenced in a study of T cell changes during pregnancy in multiple sclerosis. Measured with immunoSEQ multiplex PCR; TCRdb has only the in-frame clones, and not every one. The sample lists tens of thousands of clones; 75% to 95% were seen once. This specimen was peripheral blood, taken after pregnancy. The receptors were gathered from a female donor in good health, enrolled as a control in a pregnancy study.

The chain uses TRBV19 and TRBJ2-5, with D possibly TRBD2 on 6 matching bases. The CDR3 runs to 15 residues. Per germline, CDR1 LNHDA and CDR2 SQIVND (reference sequence). Between the trimmed V and J ends, which lost 5 bases and 1 base, there was a span of 14 bases. CDR3 residues: CASSARDFPQETQYF. The DNA of the CDR3 is TGTGCCAGTAGTGCCCGGGACTTCCCCCAAGAGACCCAGTACTTC.

The chain recombines TRBV6-5 with TRBJ2-5, with TRBD2 as a possible D gene (7 bases). Germline V gene sequence: CDR1 MNHEY, CDR2 SVGAGI. The CDR3 length is 15 residues. V lost 8 bases, J lost 0 bases, and 16 bases lay in between. This CDR3 reads CASGQGGGNQETQYF. DNA of the CDR3: TGTGCCAGCGGTCAAGGGGGGGGTAACCAAGAGACCCAGTACTTC.

The chain carries TRBV6-5 and TRBJ2-7, with D possibly being TRBD1 (5 bases). CDR1 is MNHEY and CDR2 is SVGAGI in the germline V gene. Trimming took 2 bases from V and 1 from J, leaving 9 bases between them. The CDR3 consists of 14 residues. In nucleotides, the CDR3 is TGTGCCAGCAGTTACGCGCCAGGGTCCTACGAGCAGTACTTC. Translating it yields CASSYAPGSYEQYF.

The CDR3 loop reads CASSLGLTDEAFF. The CDR3 DNA sequence: TGTGCCAGCAGCTTAGGCCTGACAGATGAAGCTTTCTTT. The chain is built from TRBV7-9 and TRBJ1-1; D possibly corresponds to TRBD1 (5 bases). In germline, CDR1 is SEHNR, CDR2 FQNEAQ (reference sequence). The V and J ends lost 1 base and 7 bases respectively, with 10 bases between them. This CDR3 is 13 amino acids long.

In nucleotides, the CDR3 is TGTGCCAGCAGCTCAAGTGGGGGAGGGGACGGGAGTGAAGCTTTCTTT. Protein: CASSSSGGGDGSEAFF. The chain employs TRBV7-3 and TRBJ1-1, with D tentatively TRBD1 (5 bases). The V gene lost 4 bases and the J gene lost 7 bases, with 22 bases spanning the gap. Germline V gene lookup returns CDR1 SGHTA and CDR2 FQGTGA. The CDR3 has 16 amino acids.

The gene calls are TRBV6-1 and TRBJ1-1; D is perhaps TRBD1 (6 bases). Trimming stripped 7 bases from V and 1 base from J, with 13 bases between. The germline CDR1 and CDR2 sequences are MNHNS and SASEGT. The CDR3 is made up of 14 amino acids. In DNA form, the CDR3 reads TGTGCCAGCACCAGGGGTTCCTCGAACACTGAAGCTTTCTTT. It specifies CASTRGSSNTEAFF.

The table lists this clone with a few counts. The chain joins TRBV13 to TRBJ2-1, with 8 bases aligning to TRBD2. The trim removed 5 bases at V and 8 bases at J, leaving 5 bases unmatched. CDR1 PRHDT and CDR2 FYEKMQ come from the germline V gene (reference sequence). There are 13 residues in the CDR3. The CDR3 is CASSPPRGDEQFF. The CDR3 nucleotides are TGTGCCAGCAGCCCTCCGCGGGGGGATGAGCAGTTCTTC. The entire variable domain, with the rest obtained from reference TRBV13 and TRBJ2-1, is as follows: AAGVIQSPRHLIKEKRETATLKCYPIPRHDTVYWYQQGPGQDPQFLISFYEKMQSDKGSIPDRFSAQQFSDYHSELNMSSLELGDSALYFCASSPPRGDEQFFGPGTRLTVL.

This clone appeared once. The V and J genes are TRBV28 and TRBJ2-7; D is undetermined. Germline values: CDR1 MDHEN, CDR2 SYDVKM. V lost 7 bases and J lost 3, with 16 bases in between. CDR3 length: 14 residues. CDR3 coding DNA: TGTGCCAGCATTGACGCGGTAGAAGGCTACGAGCAGTACTTC. Translation: CASIDAVEGYEQYF.

This sequence joins TRBV25-1 and TRBJ1-2, with 7 bases identical to TRBD1. V was pared by 10 bases and J by 11 bases, with 13 bases of the junction left unmatched. The CDR3 length is 12 residues. Germline CDR1 MGHDK, CDR2 SYGVNS. The CDR3 coding sequence is TGTGCCACCATGGAGGGTGACAGGGCTTACACCTTC. Its translation is CATMEGDRAYTF.

The chain employs TRBV19 and TRBJ1-2, with D perhaps TRBD1 (5 bases). The germline V gene encodes CDR1 LNHDA and CDR2 SQIVND (reference sequence). Trimming cost V 4 bases and J 8 bases, with 23 bases left between them. CDR3 length: 16 residues. In DNA form, the CDR3 reads TGTGCCAGTAGTACGCGGCCCGGGGAGGGGCTGAGAGGCTACACCTTC. Translated: CASSTRPGEGLRGYTF.

The rearrangement uses TRBV4-3 and TRBJ2-2; weak D call: TRBD2 (6 bases). Per germline, CDR1 LGHNA and CDR2 YSLEER. This CDR3 comprises 17 residues. Trimming took 0 bases from V and 7 from J, leaving 18 bases between them. This CDR3 reads CASSQEGSGLLGGELFF. The CDR3 DNA reads TGCGCCAGCAGCCAAGAAGGCTCGGGACTTCTCGGCGGGGAGCTGTTTTTT.

The V gene is TRBV7-2, the J gene TRBJ2-7; 14 nucleotides align to TRBD2. Looked up from germline, CDR1 is SGHTA and CDR2 is FQGNSA. CDR3 length equals 18 residues. With V trimmed by 4 bases and J by 4 bases, 12 bases remained unmatched. CDR3 sequence: CASSSQTSGGAYQYEQYF. DNA of the CDR3: TGTGCCAGCAGCTCCCAGACTAGCGGGGGGGCATATCAATACGAGCAGTACTTC.

This clone was picked up one time. This chain connects TRBV2 to TRBJ1-3; no clear D. CDR3 length equals 13 residues. The germline V gene has CDR1 SNHLY and CDR2 FYNNEI. V was clipped by 11 bases and J by 3 bases, with 14 bases between them. The CDR3 here is CAREGQSGNTIYF. The CDR3, as DNA: TGTGCCCGGGAGGGCCAGAGTGGAAACACCATATATTTT.

The rearrangement uses TRBV18 and TRBJ1-1; a possible D gene is TRBD1 (6 bases). V shed 0 bases and J shed 11 bases, with 16 bases lying between them. The V gene's germline CDR1 is KGHSH and CDR2 LQKENI. The CDR3 loop spans 14 amino acids. The CDR3 loop reads CASSPPNLQGGAFF. CDR3 DNA sequence: TGTGCCAGCTCACCACCAAACTTACAGGGTGGCGCTTTCTTT. The variable domain in full, completed from reference TRBV18 and TRBJ1-1, reads NAGVMQNPRHLVRRRGQEARLRCSPMKGHSHVYWYRQLPEEGLKFMVYLQKENIIDESGMPKERFSAEFPKEGPSILRIQQVVRGDSAAYFCASSPPNLQGGAFFGQGTRLTVV.

The V call is TRBV5-5, the J call TRBJ2-1; tentatively, D is TRBD2 (5 bases). The CDR3 length is 17 residues. Germline V gene sequence: CDR1 SGHKS, CDR2 YYEKEE (reference sequence). Trimming took off 1 base at V and 0 bases at J, with 14 bases between the two ends. CDR3 bases: TGTGCCAGCAGCTTGTGGCGCAAAGCGGTCTCCTACAATGAGCAGTTCTTC. This gives the protein CASSLWRKAVSYNEQFF.

This clone was seen a single time. The chain links TRBV10-3 to TRBJ1-4; 8 bases match TRBD1. V lost 6 bases to trimming and J lost 10 bases; unmatched junction nucleotides: 7. This CDR3 region has 13 residues. Per germline, CDR1 ENHRY and CDR2 SYGVKD. CDR3 sequence: CAISEDRAGKLFF. The DNA of the CDR3 is TGTGCCATCAGCGAGGACAGGGCAGGAAAACTGTTTTTT.

This chain joins TRBV7-9 and TRBJ1-2; maybe TRBD1 (6 bases). This CDR3 has 14 amino acids. Germline V gives CDR1 SEHNR, CDR2 FQNEAQ (reference sequence). Trimming took off 5 bases at V and 7 bases at J, with 17 bases between the two ends. DNA of the CDR3: TGTGCCAGCAGCCCCTCCGACAGGCGGAGTGGCTACACCTTC. Translation: CASSPSDRRSGYTF. Variable domain in full (rest from reference TRBV7-9 and TRBJ1-2): DTGVSQNPRHKITKRGQNVTFRCDPISEHNRLYWYRQTLGQGPEFLTYFQNEAQLEKSRLLSDRFSAERPKGSFSTLEIQRTEQGDSAMYLCASSPSDRRSGYTFGSGTRLTVV.

This chain joins TRBV30 and TRBJ1-5; D might be TRBD1 (5 bases). The germline V gene has CDR1 GTSNPN and CDR2 SVGIG (reference sequence). CDR3 size: 14 residues. Trimming pared 7 bases from V and 6 bases from J, leaving 19 bases between. CDR3 DNA: TGTGCCTCGTCCCTTAGGGGCATGGGTCAGCCCCAGCATTTT. Translating gives CASSLRGMGQPQHF.

The chain employs TRBV28 and TRBJ1-5; TRBD1 aligns across 8 bases. CDR1 MDHEN and CDR2 SYDVKM come from the germline V gene. The CDR3 extends over 13 amino acids. Trimming cost V 4 bases and J 4 bases; bases outside gene matches: 0. CDR3 protein: CASSWTGNQPQHF. The CDR3 DNA reads as TGTGCCAGCAGTTGGACAGGGAATCAGCCCCAGCATTTT.

The chain joins TRBV4-3 to TRBJ1-5; D is possibly TRBD1 (5 bases). Germline assignment: CDR1 LGHNA and CDR2 YSLEER. CDR3 length: 13 residues. The V gene lost 0 bases and the J gene lost 7 bases, with 7 bases spanning the gap. For the CDR3, the DNA is TGCGCCAGCAGCCAAGATTGGGGCCAGCCCCAGCATTTT. Protein: CASSQDWGQPQHF.

The chain couples TRBV30 to TRBJ2-1; weak D call: TRBD1 (6 bases). The CDR3 length is 14 residues. Germline CDR1 GTSNPN, CDR2 SVGIG (reference sequence). V was clipped by 6 bases and J by 8 bases, with 20 bases between them. The CDR3 bases are TGTGCCTGCAATCCCCGCCAGGGGTCAGATGAGCAGTTCTTC. The encoded protein is CACNPRQGSDEQFF.

This chain links TRBV14 with TRBJ2-5; D ambiguous. Germline CDR1 is SGHDN and CDR2 is FVKESK. Between the trimmed V and J ends, which lost 0 bases and 5 bases, there was a span of 7 bases. The CDR3 runs to 13 residues. Here the CDR3 reads CASSQDLRETQYF. Written as DNA, the CDR3 is TGTGCCAGCAGCCAAGATCTTCGGGAGACCCAGTACTTC.

The chain carries TRBV7-3 and TRBJ2-3; 11 nucleotides line up with TRBD2. This CDR3 has 16 residues. V lost 5 bases to trimming and J lost 5 bases; unmatched junction nucleotides: 9. In germline, CDR1 is SGHTA, CDR2 FQGTGA. CDR3 sequence (DNA): TGTGCCAGCAGCATACTATCCGGGACTAGCGGAGATACGCAGTATTTT. Translating it yields CASSILSGTSGDTQYF. Full variable domain (missing parts from reference TRBV7-3 and TRBJ2-3): GAGVSQTPSNKVTEKGKYVELRCDPISGHTALYWYRQSLGQGPEFLIYFQGTGAADDSGLPNDRFFAVRPEGSVSTLKIQRTERGDSAVYLCASSILSGTSGDTQYFGPGTRLTVL.

CDR3 in DNA: TGTGCCAGCAGCTTAAGACAGCTGGCCGAGACCCAGTACTTC. Protein sequence: CASSLRQLAETQYF. The gene calls are TRBV13 and TRBJ2-5; possibly TRBD1 for D (5 bases). V was clipped by 2 bases and J by 5 bases, with 12 bases between them. Germline values: CDR1 PRHDT, CDR2 FYEKMQ (reference sequence). This CDR3 is 14 amino acids long.

This chain uses TRBV11-2 with TRBJ1-1; D is unclear. CDR3 size: 15 residues. Germline V gene sequence: CDR1 SGHAT, CDR2 FQNNGV. The ends were cut back, 1 base at V and 3 bases at J, with 12 bases in the middle. In DNA, the CDR3 is TGTGCCAGCAGCTTAGGTGGCCGAAGCGACACTGAAGCTTTCTTT. This encodes CASSLGGRSDTEAFF.

The J gene is TRBJ1-5, the V gene TRBV15, with TRBD1 matching 8 bases. Trimming at V came to 3 bases and at J to 0 bases, leaving 1 base not matched to a gene. The CDR3 is 15 residues long. Germline values: CDR1 LNHNV, CDR2 YYDKDF (reference sequence). CDR3 coding DNA: TGTGCCACCAGCAGGGACAGGGATAGCAATCAGCCCCAGCATTTT. Translation gives CATSRDRDSNQPQHF. The entire variable domain, with the rest obtained from reference TRBV15 and TRBJ1-5, is as follows: DAMVIQNPRYQVTQFGKPVTLSCSQTLNHNVMYWYQQKSSQAPKLLFHYYDKDFNNEADTPDNFQSRRPNTSFCFLDIRSPGLGDTAMYLCATSRDRDSNQPQHFGDGTRLSIL.

The chain carries TRBV7-3 and TRBJ1-4; no reliable D call. Germline V lookup: CDR1 SGHTA, CDR2 FQGTGA. The CDR3 totals 13 residues. Between the trimmed V and J ends, which lost 2 bases and 5 bases, there was a span of 6 bases. CDR3 loop: CASSLGANEKLFF. In DNA, the CDR3 is TGTGCCAGCAGCTTAGGAGCAAATGAAAAACTGTTTTTT.

CDR3 sequence reads: CASRQRTDTQYF. In DNA form, the CDR3 reads TGCGCCAGCAGACAGCGCACAGATACGCAGTATTTT. This sequence joins TRBV4-3 and TRBJ2-3; D gene ambiguous. Trimming left V 6 bases short and J 1 base short, with 5 bases between. CDR3 size: 12 residues. CDR1 is LGHNA and CDR2 is YSLEER in the germline V gene.

The V and J genes are TRBV6-6 and TRBJ1-2; D remains ambiguous. V was shortened by 5 bases and J by 7 bases, with 11 bases between the two germline ends. Germline assignment: CDR1 MNHNY and CDR2 SVGAGI (reference sequence). This CDR3 has 12 residues. CDR3: CASSPNERGYTF. CDR3 DNA: TGTGCCAGCAGTCCCAACGAGCGTGGCTACACCTTC.

This clone was counted between two and nine times. This sequence joins TRBV7-3 and TRBJ1-1; D gene ambiguous. This CDR3 is 13 amino acids long. In germline, CDR1 is SGHTA, CDR2 FQGTGA. Trimming removed 5 bases at V and 1 base at J, with 8 bases between. CDR3 bases: TGTGCCAGCAGCCCGACAACGAACACTGAAGCTTTCTTT. Protein: CASSPTTNTEAFF.

The chain employs TRBV5-1 and TRBJ2-2; D ambiguous. CDR3 length equals 12 residues. Deletions cut 2 bases from V and 6 bases from J, with 5 bases between. Germline CDR1 reads SGHRS; CDR2 reads YFSETQ. CDR3: CASSFSSGELFF. The CDR3, as DNA: TGCGCCAGCAGCTTTAGCTCCGGGGAGCTGTTTTTT.